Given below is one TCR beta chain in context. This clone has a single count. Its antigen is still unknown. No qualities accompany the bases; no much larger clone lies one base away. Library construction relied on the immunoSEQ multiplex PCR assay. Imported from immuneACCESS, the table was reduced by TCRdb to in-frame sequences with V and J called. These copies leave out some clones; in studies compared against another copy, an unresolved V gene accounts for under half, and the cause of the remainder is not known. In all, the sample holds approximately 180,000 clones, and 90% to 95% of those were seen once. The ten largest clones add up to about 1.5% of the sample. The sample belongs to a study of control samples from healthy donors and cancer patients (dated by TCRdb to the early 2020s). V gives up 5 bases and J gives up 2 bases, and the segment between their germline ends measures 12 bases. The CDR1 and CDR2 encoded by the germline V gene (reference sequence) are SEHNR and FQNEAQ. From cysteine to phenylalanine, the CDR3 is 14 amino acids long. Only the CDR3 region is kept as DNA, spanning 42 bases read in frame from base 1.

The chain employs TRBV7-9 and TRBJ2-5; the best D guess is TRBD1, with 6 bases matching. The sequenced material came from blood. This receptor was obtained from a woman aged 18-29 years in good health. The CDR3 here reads CASSPQTGQETQYF. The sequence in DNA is TGTGCCAGCAGCCCACAGACAGGACAAGAGACCCAGTACTTC.